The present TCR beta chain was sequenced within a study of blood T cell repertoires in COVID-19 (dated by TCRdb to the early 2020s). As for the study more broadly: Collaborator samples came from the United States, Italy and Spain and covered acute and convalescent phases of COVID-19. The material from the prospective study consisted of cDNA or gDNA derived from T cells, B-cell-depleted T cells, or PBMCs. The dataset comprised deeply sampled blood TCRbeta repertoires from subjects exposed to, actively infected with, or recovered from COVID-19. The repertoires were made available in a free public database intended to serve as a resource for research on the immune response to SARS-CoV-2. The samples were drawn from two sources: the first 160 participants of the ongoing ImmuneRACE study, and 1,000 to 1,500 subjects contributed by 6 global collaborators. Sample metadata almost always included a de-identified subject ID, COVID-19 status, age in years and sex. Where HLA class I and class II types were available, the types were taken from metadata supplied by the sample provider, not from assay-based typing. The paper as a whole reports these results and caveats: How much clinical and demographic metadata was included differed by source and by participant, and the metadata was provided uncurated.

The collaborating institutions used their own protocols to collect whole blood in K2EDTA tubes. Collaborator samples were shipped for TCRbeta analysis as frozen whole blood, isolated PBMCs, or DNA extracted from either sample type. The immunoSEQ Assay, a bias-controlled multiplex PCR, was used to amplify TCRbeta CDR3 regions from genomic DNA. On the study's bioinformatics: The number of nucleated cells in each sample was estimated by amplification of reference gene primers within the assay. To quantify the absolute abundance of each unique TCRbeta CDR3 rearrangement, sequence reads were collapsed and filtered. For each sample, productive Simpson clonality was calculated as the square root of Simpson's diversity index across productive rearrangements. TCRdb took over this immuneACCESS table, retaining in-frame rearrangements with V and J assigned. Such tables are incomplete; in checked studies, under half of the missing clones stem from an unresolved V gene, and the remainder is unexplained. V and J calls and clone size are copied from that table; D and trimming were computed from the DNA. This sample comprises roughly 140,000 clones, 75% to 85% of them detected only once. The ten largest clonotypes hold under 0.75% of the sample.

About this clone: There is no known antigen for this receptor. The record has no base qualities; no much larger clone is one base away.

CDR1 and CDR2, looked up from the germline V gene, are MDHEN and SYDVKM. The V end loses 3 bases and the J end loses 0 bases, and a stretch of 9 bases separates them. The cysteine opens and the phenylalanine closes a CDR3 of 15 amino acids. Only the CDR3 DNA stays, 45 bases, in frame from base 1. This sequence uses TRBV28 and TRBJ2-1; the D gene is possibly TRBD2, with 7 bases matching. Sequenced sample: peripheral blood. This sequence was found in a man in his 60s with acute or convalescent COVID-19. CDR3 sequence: CASSFGGLSYNEQFF. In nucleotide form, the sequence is TGTGCCAGCAGTTTCGGGGGGCTCTCCTACAATGAGCAGTTCTTC.